This TCR beta chain appears in the sequencing data of a study of blood T cell repertoires in COVID-19. As for the study in general: Donors in the United States, Italy and Spain gave samples during acute or convalescent COVID-19. PBMCs, B-cell-depleted T cells, or T cells provided the cDNA or gDNA that made up the material.

The CDR3 covers 16 residues. Per the study methods: By means of reference gene primer amplification, nucleated cell counts were estimated. The assay was immunoSEQ multiplex PCR, and TCRdb's table has in-frame clones only and misses some. D and trimming come from the DNA, and the V and J calls and clone size come from that table. The repertoire holds 150,000 to 200,000 clones, with around 85% as singletons. The clonotype comes from a man between 65 and 79 years old with active or convalescent COVID-19. The specimen sequenced was peripheral blood. This rearrangement joins TRBV21-1 to TRBJ1-4. TRBV21-1 is assigned pseudogene status. The CDR3 DNA follows: TGTGCCAGCACCACTAGATGGGCAAACATTAATGAAAAACTGTTTTTT. This gives the protein CASTTRWANINEKLFF.